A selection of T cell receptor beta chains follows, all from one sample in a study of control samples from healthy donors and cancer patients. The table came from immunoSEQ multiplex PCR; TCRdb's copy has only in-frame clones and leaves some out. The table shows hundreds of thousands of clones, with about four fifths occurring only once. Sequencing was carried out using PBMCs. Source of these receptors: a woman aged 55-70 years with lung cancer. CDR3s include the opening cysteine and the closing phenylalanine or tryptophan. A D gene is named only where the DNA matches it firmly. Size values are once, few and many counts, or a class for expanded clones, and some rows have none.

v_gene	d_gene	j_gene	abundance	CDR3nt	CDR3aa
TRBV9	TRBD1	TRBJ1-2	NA	TGTGCCAGCAGCCCTGAGGGGGCGGGTGGCTATGGCTACACCTTC	CASSPEGAGGYGYTF
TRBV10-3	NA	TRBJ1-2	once	TGTGCCATCAGTGAGTCGCGGGGGGACTATGGCTACACCTTC	CAISESRGDYGYTF
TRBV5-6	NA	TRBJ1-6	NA	TGTGCCAGCAGCTTGGTGGGGGATTCACCCCTCCACTTT	CASSLVGDSPLHF
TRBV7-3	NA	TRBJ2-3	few	TGTGCCAGCAGCCTCAGACAGTCCCCCACAGATACGCAGTATTTT	CASSLRQSPTDTQYF
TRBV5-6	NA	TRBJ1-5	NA	TGTGCCAGCAGCGTCACCAGGGAGGGATATAGCAATCAGCCCCAGCATTTT	CASSVTREGYSNQPQHF
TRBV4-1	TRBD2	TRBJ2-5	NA	TGCGCCAGCAGCCTCGGGCATAGGAGCGGGGGATTCCAAGAGACCCAGTACTTC	CASSLGHRSGGFQETQYF
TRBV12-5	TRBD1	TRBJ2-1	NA	TGTGCTAGTGGTTTGGCCGGGACAGGGAGCTACAATGAGCAGTTCTTC	CASGLAGTGSYNEQFF
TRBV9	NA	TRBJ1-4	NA	TGTGCCAGCTCCCGAGATGCCGGGGAAAAACTGTTTTTT	CASSRDAGEKLFF
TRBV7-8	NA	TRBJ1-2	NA	TGTGCCAGCAGCCCACAGGAGAACTATGGCTACACCTTC	CASSPQENYGYTF
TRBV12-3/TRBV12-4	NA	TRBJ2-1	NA	TGTGCCAGCAGTGCGGACGGTCGCAATGAGCAGTTCTTC	CASSADGRNEQFF
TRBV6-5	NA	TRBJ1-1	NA	TGTGCCAGCAGTTTTAGTGCGATGAACACTGAAGCTTTCTTT	CASSFSAMNTEAFF
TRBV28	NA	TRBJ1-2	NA	TGTGCCAGCAGTTTTGGGCAGAACTATGGCTACACCTTC	CASSFGQNYGYTF
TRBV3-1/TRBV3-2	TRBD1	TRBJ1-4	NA	TGTGCCAGCAGTCGACAGGGAATGGCTGAAAAACTGTTTTTT	CASSRQGMAEKLFF
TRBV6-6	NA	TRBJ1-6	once	TGTGCCAGCAGTTACCTGGGTTCCGCTCCCCTCCACTTT	CASSYLGSAPLHF
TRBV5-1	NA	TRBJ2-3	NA	TGCGCCAGCATGCCAACTAGCACAGATACGCAGTATTTT	CASMPTSTDTQYF
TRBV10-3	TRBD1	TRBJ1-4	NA	TGTGCCACCAGACAGGGCCTTAATGAAAAACTGTTTTTT	CATRQGLNEKLFF
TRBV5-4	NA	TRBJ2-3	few	TGTGCCAGCAGCGTCGGGACATTTGGTATAACAGATACGCAGTATTTT	CASSVGTFGITDTQYF
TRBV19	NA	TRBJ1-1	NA	TGTGCCAGTAGTCTCACCAGGGGCAGCACTGAAGCTTTCTTT	CASSLTRGSTEAFF